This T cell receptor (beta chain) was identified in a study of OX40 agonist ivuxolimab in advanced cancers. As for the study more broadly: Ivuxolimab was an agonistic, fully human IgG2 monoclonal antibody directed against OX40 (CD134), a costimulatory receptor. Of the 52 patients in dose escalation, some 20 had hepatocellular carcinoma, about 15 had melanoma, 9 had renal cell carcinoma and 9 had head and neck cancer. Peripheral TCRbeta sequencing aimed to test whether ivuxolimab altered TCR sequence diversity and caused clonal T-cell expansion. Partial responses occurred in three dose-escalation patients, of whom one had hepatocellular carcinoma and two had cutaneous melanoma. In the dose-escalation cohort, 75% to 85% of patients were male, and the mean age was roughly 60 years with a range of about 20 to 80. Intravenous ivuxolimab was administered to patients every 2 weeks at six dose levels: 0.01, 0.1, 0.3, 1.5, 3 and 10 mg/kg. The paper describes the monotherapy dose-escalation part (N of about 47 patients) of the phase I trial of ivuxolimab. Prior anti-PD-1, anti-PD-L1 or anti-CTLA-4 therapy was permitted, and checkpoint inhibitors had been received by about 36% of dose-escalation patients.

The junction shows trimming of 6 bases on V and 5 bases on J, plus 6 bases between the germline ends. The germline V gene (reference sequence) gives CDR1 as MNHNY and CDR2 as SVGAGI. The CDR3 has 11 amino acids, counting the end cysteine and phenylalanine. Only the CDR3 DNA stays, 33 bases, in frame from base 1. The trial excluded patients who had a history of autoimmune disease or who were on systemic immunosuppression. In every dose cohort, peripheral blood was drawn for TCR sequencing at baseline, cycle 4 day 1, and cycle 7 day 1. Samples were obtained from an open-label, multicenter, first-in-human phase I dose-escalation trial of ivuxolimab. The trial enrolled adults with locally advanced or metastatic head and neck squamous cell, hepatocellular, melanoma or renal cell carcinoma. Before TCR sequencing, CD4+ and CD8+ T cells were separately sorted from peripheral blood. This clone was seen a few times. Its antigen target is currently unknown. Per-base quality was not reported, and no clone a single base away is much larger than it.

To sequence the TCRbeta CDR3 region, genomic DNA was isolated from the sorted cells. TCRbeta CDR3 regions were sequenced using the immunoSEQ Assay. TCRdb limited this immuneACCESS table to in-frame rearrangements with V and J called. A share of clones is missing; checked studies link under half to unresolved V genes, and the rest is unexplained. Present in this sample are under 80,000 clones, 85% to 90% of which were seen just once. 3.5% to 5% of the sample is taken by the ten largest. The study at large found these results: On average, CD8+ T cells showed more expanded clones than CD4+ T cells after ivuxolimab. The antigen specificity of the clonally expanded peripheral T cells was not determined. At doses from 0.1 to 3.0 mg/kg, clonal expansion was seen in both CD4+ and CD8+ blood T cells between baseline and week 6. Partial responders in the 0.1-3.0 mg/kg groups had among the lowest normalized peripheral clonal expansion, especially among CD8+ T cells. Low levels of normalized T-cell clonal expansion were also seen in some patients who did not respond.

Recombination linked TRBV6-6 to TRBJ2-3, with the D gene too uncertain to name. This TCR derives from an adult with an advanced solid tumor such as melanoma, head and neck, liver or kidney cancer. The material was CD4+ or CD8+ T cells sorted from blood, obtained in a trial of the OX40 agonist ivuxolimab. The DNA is TGTGCCAGCAGCCTAGAAGATACGCAGTATTTT. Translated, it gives CASSLEDTQYF.